The 15 T cell receptor beta chains below were found in one sample sequenced in a study of radiation and T cells in renal cell carcinoma. Regarding time point: baseline pretreatment blood. Treatment specified: 15 Gy SBRT to primary tumor, nephrectomy 4 weeks later. The table came from immunoSEQ multiplex PCR; TCRdb's copy has only in-frame clones and leaves some out. The repertoire consists of about 61,000 clones, with 78% occurring once and the leading ten covering 7.3%. The input for sequencing was blood, taken from a patient whose treatment included radiotherapy and nephrectomy. The receptors here all came from a man in his sixties with renal cell carcinoma.

The J gene is TRBJ2-7, the V gene TRBV7-8, with 9 bases aligning to TRBD2. The germline gives CDR1 SGHVS, CDR2 FQNEAQ. V gave up 0 bases and J gave up 6 bases; unmatched junction bases: 15. The CDR3 totals 18 residues. The chain's CDR3 is CASSLAALGIAGAGEQYV. DNA for the CDR3: TGTGCCAGCAGCTTAGCGGCCCTAGGAATAGCGGGAGCTGGCGAGCAGTACGTC.

The chain employs TRBV5-4 and TRBJ2-5, with D hard to call. Trimming left V 6 bases short and J 2 bases short, with 11 bases between. CDR1 is SGHNT, CDR2 YYREEE, per germline (reference sequence). The CDR3 is 13 amino acids. This chain's CDR3 is CASTRSDQETQYF. CDR3 sequence (DNA): TGTGCCAGCACCCGGTCGGATCAAGAGACCCAGTACTTC. The complete variable domain, with remaining parts taken from reference TRBV5-4 and TRBJ2-5, reads ETGVTQSPTHLIKTRGQQVTLRCSSQSGHNTVSWYQQALGQGPQFIFQYYREEENGRGNFPPRFSGLQFPNYSSELNVNALELDDSALYLCASTRSDQETQYFGPGTRLLVL.

Only a few counts were recorded for this clone. V is TRBV7-2 and J is TRBJ2-1, with 9 bases fitting TRBD1. Germline trimming cut 1 base from V and 6 bases from J; bases unmatched to any gene: 4. CDR1 is SGHTA and CDR2 is FQGNSA in the germline V gene. The CDR3 contains 15 residues. CDR3 region: CASSLVGTGSNEQFF. CDR3 sequence (DNA): TGTGCCAGCAGCTTAGTGGGGACAGGGAGCAATGAGCAGTTCTTC.

The chain recombines TRBV7-8 with TRBJ2-5; unclear D gene. Trimming removed 1 base from V and 9 bases from J, with 6 bases in between. This CDR3 contains 11 residues. CDR1 is SGHVS, CDR2 FQNEAQ, per germline. CDR3 protein: CASSLGPAQYF. DNA for the CDR3: TGTGCCAGCAGCTTAGGCCCGGCCCAGTACTTC.

The genes are TRBV5-4 and TRBJ2-5, with a tentative D call TRBD2 (5 bases). There are 13 residues in the CDR3. V lost 7 bases and J 4 bases, leaving 14 bases between the germline ends. Per the germline V gene, CDR1 is SGHNT and CDR2 is YYREEE (reference sequence). Written as DNA, the CDR3 is TGTGCCAGCGGACTTGGGCCGACAGAGACCCAGTACTTC. It specifies CASGLGPTETQYF. Using reference TRBV5-4 and TRBJ2-5 for the parts outside the CDR3, the full variable domain is ETGVTQSPTHLIKTRGQQVTLRCSSQSGHNTVSWYQQALGQGPQFIFQYYREEENGRGNFPPRFSGLQFPNYSSELNVNALELDDSALYLCASGLGPTETQYFGPGTRLLVL.

This chain connects TRBV11-3 to TRBJ1-4; the D is unclear. Germline-derived CDR1 and CDR2 are SGHNT and YENEEA. The CDR3 is 14 amino acids. V lost 1 base and J 5 bases, leaving 8 bases between the germline ends. CDR3 residues: CASSLGAENEKLFF. The CDR3 DNA reads as TGTGCCAGCAGCTTAGGGGCGGAGAATGAAAAACTGTTTTTT.

The J gene is TRBJ2-3, the V gene TRBV5-1; 8 nucleotides line up with TRBD1. The CDR3 totals 16 residues. Germline lookup yields CDR1 SGHRS and CDR2 YFSETQ. V dropped 0 bases and J dropped 6; count of bases not matched to a gene: 9. The CDR3 sequence: CASSLATGTGGDTQYF. As DNA, the CDR3 is TGCGCCAGCAGCTTGGCTACAGGGACAGGAGGGGATACGCAGTATTTT.

The chain joins TRBV7-2 to TRBJ2-3; maybe TRBD2 (5 bases). Germline CDR1 SGHTA, CDR2 FQGNSA. The length of the CDR3 is 14 residues. The V gene lost 10 bases and the J gene lost 0 bases, with 14 bases spanning the gap. CDR3 DNA sequence: TGTGCCACCTCCCGGGATATTAGCACAGATACGCAGTATTTT. The encoded protein is CATSRDISTDTQYF.

The chain couples TRBV4-1 to TRBJ2-1; 8 positions agree with TRBD1. The CDR3 runs 16 residues. From germline, CDR1 is MGHRA and CDR2 YSYEKL. V gave up 1 base and J gave up 2 bases; unmatched junction bases: 4. The chain's CDR3 is CASSQAAQGAYNEQFF. The CDR3 DNA follows: TGCGCCAGCAGCCAAGCGGCACAGGGGGCCTACAATGAGCAGTTCTTC.

This chain joins TRBV6-1 and TRBJ1-5, with D unclear. CDR3 length: 13 residues. Germline values: CDR1 MNHNS, CDR2 SASEGT. The germline V and J ends were trimmed by 4 bases and 7 bases, with 11 bases remaining between them. The CDR3 region has the DNA TGTGCCAGCAGTGTGGAGGCCCGGCAGCCCCAGCATTTT. It specifies CASSVEARQPQHF.

This sequence joins TRBV30 and TRBJ2-3; TRBD2 might be the D (7 bases). Trimming took off 3 bases at V and 2 bases at J, with 18 bases between the two ends. The germline V gene has CDR1 GTSNPN and CDR2 SVGIG (reference sequence). This CDR3 is 16 amino acids long. This CDR3 reads CAWSLGGAAPTDTQYF. DNA for the CDR3: TGTGCCTGGAGCTTAGGGGGGGCTGCCCCCACAGATACGCAGTATTTT. The full variable domain, with the rest looked up from reference TRBV30 and TRBJ2-3, is SQTIHQWPATLVQPVGSPLSLECTVEGTSNPNLYWYRQAAGRGLQLLFYSVGIGQISSEVPQNLSASRPQDRQFILSSKKLLLSDSGFYLCAWSLGGAAPTDTQYFGPGTRLTVL.

This sequence joins TRBV13 and TRBJ2-3; TRBD2 matches at 9 bases. V shed 3 bases, J shed 1 base, and the junction held 8 bases outside the gene matches. CDR1 PRHDT and CDR2 FYEKMQ come from the germline V gene (reference sequence). This CDR3 has 17 residues. Here the CDR3 DNA reads TGTGCCAGCAGCTTTAGGTTGGTAGCGGGAGGCACAGATACGCAGTATTTT. Encoded protein: CASSFRLVAGGTDTQYF.

This chain connects TRBV11-3 to TRBJ2-3; D may be TRBD1 (6 bases). The germline V gene has CDR1 SGHNT and CDR2 YENEEA. CDR3 length equals 15 residues. The V and J ends lost 2 bases and 6 bases respectively, with 15 bases between them. The CDR3, as DNA: TGTGCCAGCAGCTTAATGGGGACACCTTCCGATACGCAGTATTTT. It codes for CASSLMGTPSDTQYF.

This clone has a handful of counts. This sequence joins TRBV7-7 and TRBJ2-5; no reliable D call. The CDR3 is 13 amino acids. V shed 5 bases and J shed 1 base, with 8 bases lying between them. Looked up from germline, CDR1 is SSHAT and CDR2 is FNYEAQ (reference sequence). CDR3 region: CASSPRVQETQYF. In nucleotides, the CDR3 is TGTGCCAGCAGCCCCCGGGTCCAAGAGACCCAGTACTTC.

The rearrangement joins TRBV5-6 to TRBJ1-5, with 7 nucleotides matching TRBD1. The CDR3 extends over 15 amino acids. In germline, CDR1 is SGHDT, CDR2 YYEEEE. V trimming: 1 base; J trimming: 7 bases; junction bases outside the gene matches: 8. The CDR3 loop is CASSLSRQGGQPQHF. The CDR3 DNA sequence: TGTGCCAGCAGCTTGAGTCGACAGGGAGGGCAGCCCCAGCATTTT.